The 13 T cell receptor beta chains reported below all come from one sample, sequenced in a study of cytomegalovirus exposure and HLA in healthy donors. The PCR contained 60 Vbeta and 13 Jbeta primers. This table comes from immunoSEQ multiplex PCR, and its TCRdb copy is limited to in-frame clones, with some not included. In the table there are nearly 200,000 clones, 70% to 80% of which are singletons. Sample: PBMCs. The source of these receptors is a male donor in good health and CMV-seropositive.

V usage is TRBV4-3 and J usage is TRBJ2-1; a weak D match, TRBD1 (5 bases). The CDR3 has 15 residues. The V gene's germline CDR1 is LGHNA and CDR2 YSLEER. V dropped 1 base and J dropped 1 base, with 8 bases sitting between them. DNA for the CDR3: TGCGCCAGCAGCCAAGGACAGTTATCCTACAATGAGCAGTTCTTC. Protein: CASSQGQLSYNEQFF.

The chain links TRBV9 to TRBJ2-5; 9 bases fit TRBD2. Germline CDR1 reads SGDLS; CDR2 reads YYNGEE. This CDR3 region has 14 residues. V shed 3 bases, J shed 6 bases, and the junction held 6 bases outside the gene matches. DNA for the CDR3: TGTGCCAGCAGCGCAAGCGGGAGGAGCCAGACCCAGTACTTC. Translating gives CASSASGRSQTQYF.

J is TRBJ2-3 and V is TRBV7-3, with unresolved D. Germline lookup yields CDR1 SGHTA and CDR2 FQGTGA. The CDR3 contains 11 residues. Trimming took off 4 bases at V and 5 bases at J, with 4 bases between the two ends. The CDR3 bases are TGTGCCAGCAGCTCCAAAGATACGCAGTATTTT. This encodes CASSSKDTQYF.

The chain uses TRBV27 and TRBJ1-4; a weak D match, TRBD1 (6 bases). The V gene's germline CDR1 is MNHEY and CDR2 SMNVEV (reference sequence). The CDR3 length is 15 residues. With 0 bases removed from V and 4 bases from J, the gap between germline ends came to 9 bases. CDR3: CASSLSAGVNEKLFF. Here the CDR3 DNA reads TGTGCCAGCAGTTTATCGGCAGGGGTTAATGAAAAACTGTTTTTT. The full variable domain, completed using reference TRBV27 and TRBJ1-4, is EAQVTQNPRYLITVTGKKLTVTCSQNMNHEYMSWYRQDPGLGLRQIYYSMNVEVTDKGDVPEGYKVSRKEKRNFPLILESPSPNQTSLYFCASSLSAGVNEKLFFGSGTQLSVL.

J is TRBJ2-5 and V is TRBV2; the D gene is possibly TRBD2 (5 bases). Deletions cut 3 bases from V and 1 base from J, with 9 bases between. The CDR3 extends over 14 amino acids. The V gene's germline CDR1 is SNHLY and CDR2 FYNNEI. CDR3 residues: CASSEFSVQETQYF. For the CDR3, the DNA is TGTGCCAGCAGTGAGTTTAGCGTCCAAGAGACCCAGTACTTC.

This chain's CDR3 is CATSGLLAGGYEQYF. CDR3 in DNA: TGTGCCACCAGCGGTCTTCTAGCGGGAGGTTACGAGCAGTACTTC. The chain employs TRBV15 and TRBJ2-7; 11 nucleotides line up with TRBD2. V lost 5 bases and J lost 4; bases outside the gene matches: 7. This CDR3 region has 15 residues. CDR1 is LNHNV and CDR2 is YYDKDF in the germline V gene (reference sequence).

This clone was found a few times. The chain employs TRBV9 and TRBJ2-5, with a tentative D call TRBD2 (6 bases). The length of the CDR3 is 16 residues. Trimming took off 0 bases at V and 1 base at J, with 13 bases between the two ends. Germline lookup yields CDR1 SGDLS and CDR2 YYNGEE. The CDR3 spells CASSVEAGLPQETQYF. The CDR3 region has the DNA TGTGCCAGCAGCGTAGAGGCGGGACTGCCCCAAGAGACCCAGTACTTC.

The chain joins TRBV27 to TRBJ2-7; TRBD2 agrees at 13 bases. With 4 bases clipped from V and 0 bases from J, the junction kept 6 bases outside the gene matches. Germline values: CDR1 MNHEY, CDR2 SMNVEV (reference sequence). The CDR3 consists of 17 residues. CDR3 nucleotide sequence: TGTGCCAGCAGTTCTCAACGGACTAGCGGGAGCTCCTACGAGCAGTACTTC. It codes for CASSSQRTSGSSYEQYF.

This clone was seen a handful of times. J is TRBJ1-1 and V is TRBV5-4, with D possibly TRBD1 on 6 matching bases. The germline V gene encodes CDR1 SGHNT and CDR2 YYREEE (reference sequence). Trimming shortened V by 7 bases and J by 4 bases, and 17 bases separated the two germline ends. The CDR3 spans 14 residues. The DNA of the CDR3 is TGTGCCAGCGGGTTCTCGGGGGGCATCACTGAAGCTTTCTTT. The encoded protein is CASGFSGGITEAFF.

The V gene is TRBV5-6, the J gene TRBJ2-5; 10 nucleotides agree with TRBD2. The V gene's germline CDR1 is SGHDT and CDR2 YYEEEE. The J segment lost 2 bases and the V segment lost 2 bases, leaving 6 bases of the junction unmatched. This CDR3 region has 16 residues. The CDR3 reads CASSFTSGAPQETQYF. As DNA, the CDR3 is TGTGCCAGCAGCTTTACTAGCGGGGCCCCTCAAGAGACCCAGTACTTC.

The V call is TRBV6-5, the J call TRBJ2-7; D might be TRBD1 (6 bases). CDR1 MNHEY and CDR2 SVGAGI come from the germline V gene. Trimming took off 5 bases at V and 0 bases at J, with 14 bases between the two ends. This CDR3 is 15 amino acids long. The CDR3 protein is CASSPPRGLSYEQYF. The CDR3 nucleotides read TGTGCCAGCAGTCCGCCCAGGGGCCTCTCCTACGAGCAGTACTTC.

This clone was detected only once. The J gene is TRBJ2-7, the V gene TRBV6-6; D is unclear. The length of the CDR3 is 13 residues. Trimming removed 0 bases at V and 3 bases at J, with 6 bases between. Germline CDR1 and CDR2: MNHNY and SVGAGI (reference sequence). CDR3 in amino acids: CASSYSIVYEQYF. In nucleotides, the CDR3 is TGTGCCAGCAGTTACTCGATAGTCTACGAGCAGTACTTC.

The chain links TRBV7-8 to TRBJ2-6; D may be TRBD2 (7 bases). V lost 2 bases and J lost 2, with 10 bases in between. Germline V gene data show CDR1 as SGHVS and CDR2 as FQNEAQ. The CDR3 sequence is 16 residues long. CDR3 residues: CASSLTGGAGANVLTF. The CDR3 bases are TGTGCCAGCAGCTTAACGGGGGGCGCTGGGGCCAACGTCCTGACTTTC.